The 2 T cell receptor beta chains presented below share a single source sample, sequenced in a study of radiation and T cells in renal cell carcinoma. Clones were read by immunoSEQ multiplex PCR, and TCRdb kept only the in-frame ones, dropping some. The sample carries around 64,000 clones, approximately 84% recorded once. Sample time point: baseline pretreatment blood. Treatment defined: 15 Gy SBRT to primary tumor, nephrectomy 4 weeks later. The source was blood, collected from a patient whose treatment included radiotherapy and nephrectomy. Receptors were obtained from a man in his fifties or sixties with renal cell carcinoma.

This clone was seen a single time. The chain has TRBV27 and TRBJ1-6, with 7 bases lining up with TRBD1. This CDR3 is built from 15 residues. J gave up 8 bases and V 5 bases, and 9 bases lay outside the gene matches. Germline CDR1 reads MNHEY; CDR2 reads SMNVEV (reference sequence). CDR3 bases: TGTGCCAGCAGTCCTACAGGGGATATGGATTCACCCCTCCACTTT. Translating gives CASSPTGDMDSPLHF.

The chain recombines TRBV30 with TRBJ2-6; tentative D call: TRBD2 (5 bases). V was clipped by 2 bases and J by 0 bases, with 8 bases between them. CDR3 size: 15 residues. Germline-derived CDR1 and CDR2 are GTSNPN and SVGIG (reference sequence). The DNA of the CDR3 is TGTGCCTGGAGTCTTGCGGGCTCTGGGGCCAACGTCCTGACTTTC. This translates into CAWSLAGSGANVLTF.